Each of the 9 T cell receptor beta chains below was sequenced from the same sample in a study of response to subunit inactivated influenza vaccine. TCRdb reprocessed the RT-PCR reads via MiXCR and lists one record per CDR3 protein. Of hundreds of thousands of distinct CDR3 sequences listed, 15% to 18% are singletons. The specimen was PBMCs from blood, collected roughly 12 days after vaccination. The receptors derive from a man between 50 and 59 years old who received an inactivated influenza vaccine.

This clonotype has more than one count but fewer than ten. This chain joins TRBV5-6 and TRBJ2-7; perhaps TRBD1 as D (5 bases). Trimming cost V 0 bases and J 2 bases, with 9 bases left between them. The CDR3 sequence is 14 residues long. Germline V gene lookup returns CDR1 SGHDT and CDR2 YYEEEE. Here the CDR3 DNA reads TGTGCCAGCAGCTTGGAACAGGAGACCTACGAGCAGTACTTC. It codes for CASSLEQETYEQYF.

The rearrangement links TRBV12-3 or TRBV12-4 to TRBJ2-3; D is unclear. Trimming cost V 6 bases and J 6 bases, with 13 bases left between them. CDR3 length: 13 residues. The CDR3 nucleotides are TGTGCCAGCAGACAACCGCCGTTTGATACGCAGTATTTT. Translated, it gives CASRQPPFDTQYF.

This clonotype was counted a few times. The chain is built from TRBV7-2 and TRBJ2-7; D possibly corresponds to TRBD1 (7 bases). The germline V gene encodes CDR1 SGHTA and CDR2 FQGNSA. V was shortened by 4 bases and J by 3 bases, with 19 bases between the two germline ends. The CDR3 is 16 residues long. Written as DNA, the CDR3 is TGTGCCAGCAGCTCGGGGCAGGGGGGATCCTACTACGAGCAGTACTTC. Amino acids: CASSSGQGGSYYEQYF.

This clonotype has just a few counts. The chain employs TRBV6-2 or TRBV6-3 and TRBJ1-1, with D uncertain. This CDR3 comprises 15 residues. V was shortened by 5 bases and J by 3 bases, with 16 bases between the two germline ends. Germline lookup yields CDR1 MNHEY and CDR2 SVGEGT. DNA for the CDR3: TGTGCCAGCAGTGCCGGGCGTTCGCGTTACACTGAAGCTTTCTTT. Amino acids: CASSAGRSRYTEAFF.

In this sample, this clonotype turned up a few times. V usage is TRBV5-1 and J usage is TRBJ2-2; D is undetermined. The germline V gene encodes CDR1 SGHRS and CDR2 YFSETQ. Trimming cost V 1 base and J 3 bases, with 10 bases left between them. The CDR3 totals 15 residues. Here the CDR3 DNA reads TGCGCCAGCAGCTTGCATCAGGTGGACACCGGGGAGCTGTTTTTT. This codes for CASSLHQVDTGELFF.

V and J are TRBV20-1 and TRBJ1-4; no clear D gene. The V end lost 6 bases, the J end lost 8 bases, and 19 bases lay between the germline ends. Per the germline V gene, CDR1 is DFQATT and CDR2 is SNEGSKA (reference sequence). There are 14 residues in the CDR3. Written as DNA, the CDR3 is TGCAGTGCCCAGGTGGACGGGATTGGGGAAAAACTGTTTTTT. Its protein product is CSAQVDGIGEKLFF.

This clonotype was seen many times. The chain carries TRBV3-1 and TRBJ2-7; D is unclear. This CDR3 region has 13 residues. Deletions cut 3 bases from V and 0 bases from J, with 6 bases between. In germline, CDR1 is LGHDT, CDR2 YNNKEL (reference sequence). The CDR3, as DNA: TGTGCCAGCAGCCAGATCCGCTCCTACGAGCAGTACTTC. Amino acids: CASSQIRSYEQYF.

This clonotype has more than one count but fewer than ten. The chain has TRBV7-2 and TRBJ2-1, with 8 bases fitting TRBD2. V shed 4 bases, J shed 6 bases, and the junction held 8 bases outside the gene matches. CDR3 length equals 15 residues. Germline CDR1 reads SGHTA; CDR2 reads FQGNSA. CDR3 nucleotide sequence: TGTGCCAGCAGCTCCGGGGGGGTCCATTTCAATGAGCAGTTCTTC. This encodes CASSSGGVHFNEQFF. Based on the CDR3 plus reference TRBV7-2 and TRBJ2-1, the full variable domain is GAGVSQSPSNKVTEKGKDVELRCDPISGHTALYWYRQSLGQGLEFLIYFQGNSAPDKSGLPSDRFSAERTGGSVSTLTIQRTQQEDSAVYLCASSSGGVHFNEQFFGPGTRLTVL.

In its sample, this clonotype was seen a few times. This sequence joins TRBV5-6 and TRBJ1-5; D gene unclear. Germline values: CDR1 SGHDT, CDR2 YYEEEE. V was cut by 6 bases and J by 5 bases, with 9 bases left in between. This CDR3 has 12 residues. The CDR3 is CASNSMDQPQHF. CDR3 in DNA: TGTGCCAGCAACTCAATGGATCAGCCCCAGCATTTT.